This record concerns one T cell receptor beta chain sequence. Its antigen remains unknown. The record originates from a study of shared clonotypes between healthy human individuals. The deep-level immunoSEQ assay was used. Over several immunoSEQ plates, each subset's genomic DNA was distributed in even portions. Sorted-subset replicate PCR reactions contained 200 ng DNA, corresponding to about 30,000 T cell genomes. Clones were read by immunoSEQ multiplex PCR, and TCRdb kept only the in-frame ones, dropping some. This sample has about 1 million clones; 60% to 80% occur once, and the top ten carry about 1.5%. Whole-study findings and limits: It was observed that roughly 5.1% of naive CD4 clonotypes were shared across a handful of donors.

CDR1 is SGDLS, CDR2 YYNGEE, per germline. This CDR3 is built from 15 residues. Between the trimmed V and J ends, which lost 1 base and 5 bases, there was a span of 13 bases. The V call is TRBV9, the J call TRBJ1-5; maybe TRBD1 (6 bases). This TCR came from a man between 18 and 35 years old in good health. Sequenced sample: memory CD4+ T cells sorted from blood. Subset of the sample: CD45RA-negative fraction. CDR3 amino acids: CASSVSDSYYQPQHF. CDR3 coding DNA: TGTGCCAGCAGCGTATCGGACAGCTACTATCAGCCCCAGCATTTT.